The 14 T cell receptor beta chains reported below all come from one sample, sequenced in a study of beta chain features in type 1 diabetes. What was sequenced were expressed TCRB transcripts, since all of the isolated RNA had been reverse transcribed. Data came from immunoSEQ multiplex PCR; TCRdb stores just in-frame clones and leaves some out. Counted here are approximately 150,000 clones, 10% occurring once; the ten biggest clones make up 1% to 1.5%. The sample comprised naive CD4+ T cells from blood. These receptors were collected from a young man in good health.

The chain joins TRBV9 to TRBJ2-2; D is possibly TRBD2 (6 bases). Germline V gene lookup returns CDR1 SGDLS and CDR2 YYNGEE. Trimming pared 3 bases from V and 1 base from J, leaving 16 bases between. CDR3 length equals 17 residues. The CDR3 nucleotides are TGTGCCAGCAGCGCCCCCGGGGGTGGGCTGAACACCGGGGAGCTGTTTTTT. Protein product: CASSAPGGGLNTGELFF.

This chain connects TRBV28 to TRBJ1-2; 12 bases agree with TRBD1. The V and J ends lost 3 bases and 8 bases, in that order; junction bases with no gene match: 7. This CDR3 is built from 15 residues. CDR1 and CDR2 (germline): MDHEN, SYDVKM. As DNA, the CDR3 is TGTGCCAGCAGTTTCTCCGGGACAGGGGGCCGAGGCTACACCTTC. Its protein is CASSFSGTGGRGYTF.

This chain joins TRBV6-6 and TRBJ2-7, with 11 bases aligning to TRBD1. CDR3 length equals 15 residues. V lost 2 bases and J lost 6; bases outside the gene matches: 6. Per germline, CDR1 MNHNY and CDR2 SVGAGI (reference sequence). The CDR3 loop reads CASSYPDRGLIEQYF. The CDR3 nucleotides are TGTGCCAGCAGTTACCCGGACAGGGGGCTCATCGAGCAGTACTTC.

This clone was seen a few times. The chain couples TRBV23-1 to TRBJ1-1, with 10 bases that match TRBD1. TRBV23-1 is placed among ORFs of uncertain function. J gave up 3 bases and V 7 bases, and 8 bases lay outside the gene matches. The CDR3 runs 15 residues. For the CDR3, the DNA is TGCGCCAGCACCGGGACAGGGGCCGGGGACACTGAAGCTTTCTTT. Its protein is CASTGTGAGDTEAFF.

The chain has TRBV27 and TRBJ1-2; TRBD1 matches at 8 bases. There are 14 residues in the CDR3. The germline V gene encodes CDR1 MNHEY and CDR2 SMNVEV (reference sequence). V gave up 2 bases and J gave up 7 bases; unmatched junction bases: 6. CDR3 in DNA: TGTGCCAGCAGTTTACGCCAGGGGGCAGGTGGCTACACCTTC. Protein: CASSLRQGAGGYTF.

In DNA form, the CDR3 reads TGTGCCAGCAGGAAGTCCGGGGGGTCTGAGACGCAGTATTTT. This sequence encodes CASRKSGGSETQYF. The chain carries TRBV19 and TRBJ2-3, with 7 nucleotides matching TRBD2. With 9 bases clipped from V and 9 bases from J, the junction kept 15 bases outside the gene matches. The V gene's germline CDR1 is LNHDA and CDR2 SQIVND (reference sequence). The CDR3 is 14 residues long.

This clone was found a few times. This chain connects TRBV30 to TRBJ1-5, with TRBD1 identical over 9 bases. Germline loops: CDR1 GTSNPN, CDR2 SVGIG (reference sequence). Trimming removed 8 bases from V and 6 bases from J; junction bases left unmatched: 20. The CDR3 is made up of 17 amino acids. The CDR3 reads CALGTGYGAGSGQPQHF. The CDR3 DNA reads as TGTGCCCTCGGGACAGGGTATGGAGCGGGGTCGGGTCAGCCCCAGCATTTT.

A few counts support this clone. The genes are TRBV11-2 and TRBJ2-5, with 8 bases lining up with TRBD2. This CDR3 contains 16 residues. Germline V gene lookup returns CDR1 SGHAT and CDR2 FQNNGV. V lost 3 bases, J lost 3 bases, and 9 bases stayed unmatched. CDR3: CASSLLYAGGEETQYF. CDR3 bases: TGTGCCAGCAGCTTGTTATATGCGGGGGGCGAAGAGACCCAGTACTTC.

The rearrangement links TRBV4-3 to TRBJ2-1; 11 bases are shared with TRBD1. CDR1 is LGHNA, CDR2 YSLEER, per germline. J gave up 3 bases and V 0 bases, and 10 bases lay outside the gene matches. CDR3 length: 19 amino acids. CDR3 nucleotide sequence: TGCGCCAGCAGCCAAGAGAGGTTTAGGGGGACAGGGGGCTACAATGAGCAGTTCTTC. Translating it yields CASSQERFRGTGGYNEQFF.

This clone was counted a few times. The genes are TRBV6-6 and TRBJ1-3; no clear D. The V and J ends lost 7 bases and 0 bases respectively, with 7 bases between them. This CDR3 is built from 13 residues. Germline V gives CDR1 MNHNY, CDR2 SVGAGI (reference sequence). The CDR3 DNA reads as TGTGCCAGCAAGTCAGGCTCTGGAAACACCATATATTTT. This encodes CASKSGSGNTIYF.

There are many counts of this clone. The CDR3: CSVEGLAGVFKQFF. The DNA for the CDR3 is TGCAGCGTTGAAGGACTAGCGGGGGTTTTTAAGCAGTTCTTC. The V call is TRBV29-1, the J call TRBJ2-1, with 12 bases that match TRBD2. Per the germline V gene, CDR1 is SQVTM and CDR2 is ANQGSEA. The CDR3 contains 14 residues. The V segment lost 1 base and the J segment 11 bases; nucleotides outside the gene matches: 6.

CDR3 nucleotides: TGTGCCAGCAGCCTATGGGTAGCGGGGAATAATGAGCAGTTCTTC. Residues: CASSLWVAGNNEQFF. This sequence joins TRBV7-2 and TRBJ2-1; 8 bases agree with TRBD2. With 5 bases clipped from V and 7 bases from J, the junction kept 10 bases outside the gene matches. The CDR3 spans 15 residues. CDR1 and CDR2 from the germline V gene are SGHTA and FQGNSA.

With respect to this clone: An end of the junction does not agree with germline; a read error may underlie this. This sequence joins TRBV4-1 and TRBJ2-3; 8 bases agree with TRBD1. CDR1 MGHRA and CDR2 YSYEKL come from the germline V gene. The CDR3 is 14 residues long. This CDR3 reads CASRGQGSTDTQYF. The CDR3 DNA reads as TGTGCCAGCAGAGGACAGGGAAGCACAGATACGCAGTATTTT.

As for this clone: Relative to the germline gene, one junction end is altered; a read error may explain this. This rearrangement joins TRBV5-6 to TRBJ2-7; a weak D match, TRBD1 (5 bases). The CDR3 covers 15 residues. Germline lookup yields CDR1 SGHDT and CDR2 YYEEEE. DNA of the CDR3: TGTGCCAGCAGCTTGGTTTCGCAGGGATACTACGTGCAGTACTTC. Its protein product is CASSLVSQGYYVQYF.